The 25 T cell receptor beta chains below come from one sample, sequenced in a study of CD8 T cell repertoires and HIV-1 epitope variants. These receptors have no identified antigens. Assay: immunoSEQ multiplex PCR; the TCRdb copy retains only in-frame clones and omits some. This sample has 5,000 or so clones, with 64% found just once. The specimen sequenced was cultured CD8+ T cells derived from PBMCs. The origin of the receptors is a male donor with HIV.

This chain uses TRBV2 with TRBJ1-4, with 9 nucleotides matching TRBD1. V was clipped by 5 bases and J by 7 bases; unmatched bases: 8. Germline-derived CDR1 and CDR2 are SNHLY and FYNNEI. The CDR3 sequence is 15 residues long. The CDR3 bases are TGTGCCAGCAGTTTCCGCGCGGGACAGGGTGAAAAACTGTTTTTT. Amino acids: CASSFRAGQGEKLFF. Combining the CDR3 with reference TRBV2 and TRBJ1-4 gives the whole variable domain EPEVTQTPSHQVTQMGQEVILRCVPISNHLYFYWYRQILGQKVEFLVSFYNNEISEKSEIFDDQFSVERPDGSNFTLKIRSTKLEDSAMYFCASSFRAGQGEKLFFGSGTQLSVL.

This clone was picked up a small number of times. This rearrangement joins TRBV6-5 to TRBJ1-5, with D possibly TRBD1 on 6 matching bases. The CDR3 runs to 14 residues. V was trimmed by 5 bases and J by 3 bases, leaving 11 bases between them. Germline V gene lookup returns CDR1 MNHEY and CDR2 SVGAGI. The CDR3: CASSTGKYNQPQHF. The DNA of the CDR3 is TGTGCCAGCAGTACAGGGAAATACAATCAGCCCCAGCATTTT.

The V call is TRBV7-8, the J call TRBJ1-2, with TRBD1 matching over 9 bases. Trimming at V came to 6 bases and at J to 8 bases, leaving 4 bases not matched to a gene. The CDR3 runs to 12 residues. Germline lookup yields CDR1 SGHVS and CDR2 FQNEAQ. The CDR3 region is CASSSGTGGYTF. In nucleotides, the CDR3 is TGTGCCAGCAGTTCCGGGACAGGGGGCTACACCTTC.

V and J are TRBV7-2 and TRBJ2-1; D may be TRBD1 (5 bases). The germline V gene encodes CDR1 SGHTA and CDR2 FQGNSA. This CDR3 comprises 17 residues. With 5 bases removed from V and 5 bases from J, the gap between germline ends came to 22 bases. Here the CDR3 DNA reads TGTGCCAGCAGCAGCGAAGTCGTGCAGCCACAGGACAATGAGCAGTTCTTC. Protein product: CASSSEVVQPQDNEQFF.

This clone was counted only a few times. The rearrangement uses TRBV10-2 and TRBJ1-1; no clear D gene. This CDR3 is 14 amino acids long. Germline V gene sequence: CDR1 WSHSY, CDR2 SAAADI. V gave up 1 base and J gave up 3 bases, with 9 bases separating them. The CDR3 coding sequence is TGCGCCAGCAGTGAGTTGGAACTTTACACTGAAGCTTTCTTT. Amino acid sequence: CASSELELYTEAFF.

CDR3 region: CASRSGLAGADTQYF. DNA for the CDR3: TGTGCCAGCAGATCTGGACTAGCGGGGGCAGATACGCAGTATTTT. This chain links TRBV11-2 with TRBJ2-3, with TRBD2 matching over 13 bases. The V and J ends lost 6 bases and 4 bases, in that order; junction bases with no gene match: 4. The V gene's germline CDR1 is SGHAT and CDR2 FQNNGV. This CDR3 contains 15 residues.

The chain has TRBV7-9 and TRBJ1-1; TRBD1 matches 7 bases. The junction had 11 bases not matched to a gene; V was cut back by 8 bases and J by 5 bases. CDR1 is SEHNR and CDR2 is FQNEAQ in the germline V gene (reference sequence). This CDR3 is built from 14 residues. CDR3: CASDGTEVRTEAFF. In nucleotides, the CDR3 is TGTGCCAGCGACGGGACAGAAGTCCGGACTGAAGCTTTCTTT.

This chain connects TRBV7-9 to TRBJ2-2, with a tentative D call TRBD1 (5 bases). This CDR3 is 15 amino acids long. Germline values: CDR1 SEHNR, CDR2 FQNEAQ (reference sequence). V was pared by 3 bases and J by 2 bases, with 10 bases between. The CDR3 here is CASSFGQGNTGELFF. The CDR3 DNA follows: TGTGCCAGCAGCTTTGGGCAGGGAAACACCGGGGAGCTGTTTTTT.

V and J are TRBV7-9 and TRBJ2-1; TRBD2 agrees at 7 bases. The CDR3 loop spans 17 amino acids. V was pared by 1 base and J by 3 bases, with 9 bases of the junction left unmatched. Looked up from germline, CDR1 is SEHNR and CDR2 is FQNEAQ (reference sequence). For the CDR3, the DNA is TGTGCCAGCAGCTTAGGCCCCGTGGGGGGGGGCTACAATGAGCAGTTCTTC. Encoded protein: CASSLGPVGGGYNEQFF.

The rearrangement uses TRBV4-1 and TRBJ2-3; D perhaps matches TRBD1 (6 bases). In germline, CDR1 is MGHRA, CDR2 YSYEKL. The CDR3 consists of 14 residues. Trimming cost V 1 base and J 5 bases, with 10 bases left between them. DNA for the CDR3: TGCGCCAGCAGCCAAGCTACAGGGTTAGATACGCAGTATTTT. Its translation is CASSQATGLDTQYF.

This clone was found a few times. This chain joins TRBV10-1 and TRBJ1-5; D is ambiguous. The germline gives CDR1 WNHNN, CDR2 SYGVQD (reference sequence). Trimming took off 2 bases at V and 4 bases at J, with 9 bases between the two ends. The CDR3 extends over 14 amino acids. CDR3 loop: CASSEGSQNQPQHF. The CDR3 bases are TGCGCCAGCAGTGAGGGGTCCCAAAATCAGCCCCAGCATTTT.

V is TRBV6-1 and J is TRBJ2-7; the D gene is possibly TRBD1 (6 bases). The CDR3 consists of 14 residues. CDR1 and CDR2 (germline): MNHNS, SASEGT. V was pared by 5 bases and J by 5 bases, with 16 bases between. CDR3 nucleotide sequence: TGTGCCAGCAGTAGCGACAGGAAGGTAGACGAGCAGTACTTC. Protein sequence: CASSSDRKVDEQYF.

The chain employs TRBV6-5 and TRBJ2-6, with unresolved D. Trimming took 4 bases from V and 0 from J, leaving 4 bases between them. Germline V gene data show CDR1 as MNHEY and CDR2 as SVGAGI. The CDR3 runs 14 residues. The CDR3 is CASSSSSGANVLTF. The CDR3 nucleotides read TGTGCCAGCAGTTCTTCCTCTGGGGCCAACGTCCTGACTTTC.

The CDR3 protein is CASSGGTGPYEQYF. DNA of the CDR3: TGTGCCAGCAGCGGAGGGACCGGCCCCTACGAGCAGTACTTC. The chain links TRBV7-9 to TRBJ2-7, with D tentatively TRBD2 (6 bases). The CDR3 has 14 residues. Germline CDR1 SEHNR, CDR2 FQNEAQ (reference sequence). The V end lost 5 bases, the J end lost 2 bases, and 13 bases lay between the germline ends. Drawing the rest from reference TRBV7-9 and TRBJ2-7, the complete variable domain is DTGVSQNPRHKITKRGQNVTFRCDPISEHNRLYWYRQTLGQGPEFLTYFQNEAQLEKSRLLSDRFSAERPKGSFSTLEIQRTEQGDSAMYLCASSGGTGPYEQYFGPGTRLTVT.

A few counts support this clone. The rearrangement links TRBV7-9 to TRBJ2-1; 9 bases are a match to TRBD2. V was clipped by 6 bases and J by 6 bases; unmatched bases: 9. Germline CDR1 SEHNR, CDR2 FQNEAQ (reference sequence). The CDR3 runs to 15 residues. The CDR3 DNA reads TGTGCCAGCAGTAGCGAGCGGGGGGCTGGCAATGAGCAGTTCTTC. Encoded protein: CASSSERGAGNEQFF.

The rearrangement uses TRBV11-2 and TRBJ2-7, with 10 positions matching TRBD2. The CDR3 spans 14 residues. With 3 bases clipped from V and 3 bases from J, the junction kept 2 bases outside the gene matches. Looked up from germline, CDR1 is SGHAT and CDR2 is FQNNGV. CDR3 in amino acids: CASSFTSGNYEQYF. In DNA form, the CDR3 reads TGTGCCAGCAGCTTCACTAGCGGGAACTACGAGCAGTACTTC. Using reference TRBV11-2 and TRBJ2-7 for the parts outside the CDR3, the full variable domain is EAGVAQSPRYKIIEKRQSVAFWCNPISGHATLYWYQQILGQGPKLLIQFQNNGVVDDSQLPKDRFSAERLKGVDSTLKIQPAKLEDSAVYLCASSFTSGNYEQYFGPGTRLTVT.

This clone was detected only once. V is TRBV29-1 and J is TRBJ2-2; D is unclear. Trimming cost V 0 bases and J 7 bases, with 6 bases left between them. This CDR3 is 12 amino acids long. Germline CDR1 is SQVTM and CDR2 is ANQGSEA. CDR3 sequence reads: CSVEDRVGELFF. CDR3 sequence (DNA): TGCAGCGTTGAAGATCGGGTCGGGGAGCTGTTTTTT.

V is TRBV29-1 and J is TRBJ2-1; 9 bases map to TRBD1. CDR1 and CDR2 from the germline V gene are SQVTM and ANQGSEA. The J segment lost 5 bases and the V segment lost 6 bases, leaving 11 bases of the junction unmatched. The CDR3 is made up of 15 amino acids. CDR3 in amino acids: CSVDPRDRANNEQFF. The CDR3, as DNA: TGCAGCGTAGACCCCCGGGACAGGGCCAACAATGAGCAGTTCTTC.

The chain's CDR3 is CASRDLGQGRAEAFF. CDR3 DNA sequence: TGTGCCAGCAGGGACTTGGGGCAGGGGAGGGCTGAAGCTTTCTTT. The chain carries TRBV6-6 and TRBJ1-1, with D tentatively TRBD1 (6 bases). Trimming took 6 bases from V and 6 from J, leaving 20 bases between them. The CDR3 extends over 15 amino acids. Germline CDR1 and CDR2: MNHNY and SVGAGI (reference sequence).

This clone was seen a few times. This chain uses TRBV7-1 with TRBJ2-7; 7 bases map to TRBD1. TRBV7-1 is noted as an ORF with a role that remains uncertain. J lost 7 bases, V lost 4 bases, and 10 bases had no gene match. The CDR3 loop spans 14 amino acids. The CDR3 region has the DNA TGTGCCAGCAGCTTGGGACAGTACCTTCGTGAGCAGTACTTC. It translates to CASSLGQYLREQYF.

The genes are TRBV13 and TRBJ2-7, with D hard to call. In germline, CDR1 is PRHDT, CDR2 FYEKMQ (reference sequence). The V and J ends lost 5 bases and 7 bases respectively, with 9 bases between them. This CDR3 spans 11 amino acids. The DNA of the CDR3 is TGTGCCAGCAGCCTGAACCTAGAGCAGTACTTC. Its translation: CASSLNLEQYF.

CDR3 amino acids: CASSLSSLGGRSSYNEQFF. The CDR3, as DNA: TGTGCCAGCAGCTTATCGTCTTTAGGCGGGAGGTCCTCCTACAATGAGCAGTTCTTC. The rearrangement uses TRBV13 and TRBJ2-1, with TRBD2 matching 8 bases. This CDR3 region has 19 residues. The V segment lost 2 bases and the J segment 0 bases; nucleotides outside the gene matches: 12. CDR1 is PRHDT, CDR2 FYEKMQ, per germline (reference sequence).

The CDR3 sequence: CASSPGAGNRRSNQPQHF. The CDR3 region has the DNA TGTGCCAGCAGTCCTGGCGCGGGGAATAGGCGGAGCAATCAGCCCCAGCATTTT. The chain uses TRBV27 and TRBJ1-5, with no clear D. V lost 5 bases and J lost 1, with 21 bases in between. Germline assignment: CDR1 MNHEY and CDR2 SMNVEV (reference sequence). The CDR3 length is 18 residues.

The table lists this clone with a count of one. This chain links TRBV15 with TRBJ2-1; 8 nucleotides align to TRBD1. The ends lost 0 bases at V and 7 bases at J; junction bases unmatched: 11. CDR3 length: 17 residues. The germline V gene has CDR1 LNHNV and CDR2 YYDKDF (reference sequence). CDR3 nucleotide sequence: TGTGCCACCAGCAGAGATACGGGCAGGGGGCACGGAAATGAGCAGTTCTTC. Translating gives CATSRDTGRGHGNEQFF. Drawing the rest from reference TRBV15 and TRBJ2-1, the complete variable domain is DAMVIQNPRYQVTQFGKPVTLSCSQTLNHNVMYWYQQKSSQAPKLLFHYYDKDFNNEADTPDNFQSRRPNTSFCFLDIRSPGLGDTAMYLCATSRDTGRGHGNEQFFGPGTRLTVL.

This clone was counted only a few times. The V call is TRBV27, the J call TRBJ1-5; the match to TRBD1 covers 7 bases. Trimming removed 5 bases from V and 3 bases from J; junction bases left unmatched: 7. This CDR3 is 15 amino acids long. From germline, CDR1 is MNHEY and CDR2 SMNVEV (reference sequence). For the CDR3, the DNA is TGTGCCAGCAGTCCCGACAGGGTGTACAATCAGCCCCAGCATTTT. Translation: CASSPDRVYNQPQHF.